This T cell receptor beta chain was recovered during a study of cytomegalovirus exposure and HLA in healthy donors. This CDR3 has 11 residues. Germline V CDR1 and CDR2: DFQATT, SNEGSKA (reference sequence). V was pared by 6 bases and J by 6 bases, with 8 bases between. Study results and limitations: Generally TCR sequences proved uncommon, though certain public TCRs appeared in numerous donors. Diagnosis of cytomegalovirus status made by the classifier reportedly showed high specificity and sensitivity.

This clone was counted only a few times. Antigen specificity is unknown. Produced via immunoSEQ multiplex PCR; TCRdb's table is partial and in-frame only. The data show roughly 190,000 clones, more than 75% seen once. Sequencing was carried out using PBMCs. The TCR comes from a woman between 18 and 30 years old in good health and CMV-seronegative. The chain recombines TRBV20-1 with TRBJ2-2, with D maybe TRBD2 (5 bases). CDR3 in amino acids: CSAGGAGELFF. The CDR3, as DNA: TGCAGTGCCGGAGGTGCCGGGGAGCTGTTTTTT.